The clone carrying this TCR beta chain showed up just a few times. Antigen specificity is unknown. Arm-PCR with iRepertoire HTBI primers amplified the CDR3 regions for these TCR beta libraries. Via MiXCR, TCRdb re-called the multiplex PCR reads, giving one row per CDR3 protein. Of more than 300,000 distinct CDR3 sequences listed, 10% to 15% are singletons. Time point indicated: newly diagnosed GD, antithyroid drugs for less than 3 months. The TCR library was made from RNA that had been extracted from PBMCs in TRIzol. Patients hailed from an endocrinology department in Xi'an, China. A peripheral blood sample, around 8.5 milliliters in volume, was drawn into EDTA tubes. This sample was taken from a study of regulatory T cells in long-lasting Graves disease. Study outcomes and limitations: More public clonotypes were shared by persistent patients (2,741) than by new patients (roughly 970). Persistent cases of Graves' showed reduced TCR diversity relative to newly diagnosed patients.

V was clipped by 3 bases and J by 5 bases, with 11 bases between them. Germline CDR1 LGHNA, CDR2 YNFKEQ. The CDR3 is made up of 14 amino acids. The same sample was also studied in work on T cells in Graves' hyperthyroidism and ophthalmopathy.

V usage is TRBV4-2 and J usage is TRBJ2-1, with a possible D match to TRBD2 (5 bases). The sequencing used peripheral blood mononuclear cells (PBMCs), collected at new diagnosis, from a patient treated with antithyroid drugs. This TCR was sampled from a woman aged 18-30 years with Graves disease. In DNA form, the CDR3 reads TGTGCCAGCAGCCAGGAACTAGAGAACAATGAGCAGTTCTTC. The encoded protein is CASSQELENNEQFF.